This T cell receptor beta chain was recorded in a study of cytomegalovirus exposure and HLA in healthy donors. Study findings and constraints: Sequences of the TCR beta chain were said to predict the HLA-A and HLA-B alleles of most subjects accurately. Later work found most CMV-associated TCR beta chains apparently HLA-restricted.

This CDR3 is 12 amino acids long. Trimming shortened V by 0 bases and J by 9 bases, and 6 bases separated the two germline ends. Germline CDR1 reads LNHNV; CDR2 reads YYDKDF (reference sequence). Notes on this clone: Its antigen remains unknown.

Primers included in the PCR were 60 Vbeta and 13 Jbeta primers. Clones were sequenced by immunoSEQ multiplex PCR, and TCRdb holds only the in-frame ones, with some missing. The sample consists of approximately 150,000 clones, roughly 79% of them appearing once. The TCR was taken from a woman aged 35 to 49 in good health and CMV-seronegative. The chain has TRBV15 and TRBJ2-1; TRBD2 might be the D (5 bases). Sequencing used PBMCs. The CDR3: CATSRDGVEQFF. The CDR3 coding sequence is TGTGCCACCAGCAGAGACGGGGTTGAGCAGTTCTTC.